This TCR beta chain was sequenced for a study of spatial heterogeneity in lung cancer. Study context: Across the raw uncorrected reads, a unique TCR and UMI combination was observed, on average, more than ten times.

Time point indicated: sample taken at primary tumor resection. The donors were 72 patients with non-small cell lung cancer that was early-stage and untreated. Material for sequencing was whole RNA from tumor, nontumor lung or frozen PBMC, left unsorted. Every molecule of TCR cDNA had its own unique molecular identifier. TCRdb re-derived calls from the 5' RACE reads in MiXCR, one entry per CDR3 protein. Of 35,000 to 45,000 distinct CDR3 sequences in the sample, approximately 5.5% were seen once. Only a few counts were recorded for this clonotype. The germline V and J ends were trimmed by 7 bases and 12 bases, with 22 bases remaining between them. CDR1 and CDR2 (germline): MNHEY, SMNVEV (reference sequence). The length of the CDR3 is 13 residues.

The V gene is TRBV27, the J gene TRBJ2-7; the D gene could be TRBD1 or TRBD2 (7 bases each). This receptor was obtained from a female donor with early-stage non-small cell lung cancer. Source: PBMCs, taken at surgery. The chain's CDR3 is CASTASGGGIWYF. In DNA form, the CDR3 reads TGTGCCAGCACCGCCTCAGGGGGGGGGATATGGTACTTC.